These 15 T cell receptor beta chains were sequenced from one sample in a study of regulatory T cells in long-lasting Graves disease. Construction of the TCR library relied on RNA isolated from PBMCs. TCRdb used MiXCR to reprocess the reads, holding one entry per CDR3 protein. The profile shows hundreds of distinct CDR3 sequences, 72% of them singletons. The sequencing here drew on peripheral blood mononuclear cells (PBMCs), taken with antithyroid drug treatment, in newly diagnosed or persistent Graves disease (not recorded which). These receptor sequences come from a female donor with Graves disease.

The CDR3 region has the DNA TGTGCCAGCAGCTTTTGGGTAGCGGGAGAATCAGATACGCAGTATTTT. This codes for CASSFWVAGESDTQYF. The chain links TRBV11-2 to TRBJ2-3, with 9 bases lining up with TRBD2. From germline, CDR1 is SGHAT and CDR2 FQNNGV. Trimming removed 3 bases from V and 4 bases from J; junction bases left unmatched: 8. The CDR3 is made up of 16 amino acids.

The CDR3 here is CASSIDRHRKAGELFF. The CDR3 DNA follows: TGTGCCAGTAGTATAGATCGTCACAGGAAGGCCGGGGAGCTGTTTTTT. The rearrangement joins TRBV19 to TRBJ2-2, with a tentative D call TRBD1 (5 bases). V was shortened by 0 bases and J by 6 bases, with 14 bases between the two germline ends. CDR3 length equals 16 residues. CDR1 and CDR2 from the germline V gene are LNHDA and SQIVND (reference sequence).

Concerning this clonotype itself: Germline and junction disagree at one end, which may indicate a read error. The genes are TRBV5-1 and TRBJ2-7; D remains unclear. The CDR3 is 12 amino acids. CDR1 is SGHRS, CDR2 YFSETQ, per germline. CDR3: CASSYKSSEQYF. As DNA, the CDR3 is TGCGCCAGCAGCTACAAGTCCTCCGAGCAGTACTTC.

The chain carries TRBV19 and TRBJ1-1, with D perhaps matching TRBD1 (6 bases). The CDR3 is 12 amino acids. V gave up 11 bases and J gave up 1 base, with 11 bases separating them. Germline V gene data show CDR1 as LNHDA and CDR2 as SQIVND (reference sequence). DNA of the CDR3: TGTGCCGGCCGGGGGCGGAACACTGAAGCTTTCTTT. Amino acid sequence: CAGRGRNTEAFF.

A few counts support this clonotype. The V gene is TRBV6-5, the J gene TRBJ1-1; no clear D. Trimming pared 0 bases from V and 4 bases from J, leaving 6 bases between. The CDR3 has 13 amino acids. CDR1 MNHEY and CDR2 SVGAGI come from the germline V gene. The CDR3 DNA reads TGTGCCAGCAGTTACTCGAGACTCACTGAAGCTTTCTTT. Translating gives CASSYSRLTEAFF.

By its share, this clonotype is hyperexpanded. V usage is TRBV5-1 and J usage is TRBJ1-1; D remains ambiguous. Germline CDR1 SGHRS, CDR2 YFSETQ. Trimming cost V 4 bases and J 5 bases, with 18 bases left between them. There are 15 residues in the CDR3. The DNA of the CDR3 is TGCGCCAGCAGCCCCGAACAAAGCGCACGGACTGAAGCTTTCTTT. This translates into CASSPEQSARTEAFF.

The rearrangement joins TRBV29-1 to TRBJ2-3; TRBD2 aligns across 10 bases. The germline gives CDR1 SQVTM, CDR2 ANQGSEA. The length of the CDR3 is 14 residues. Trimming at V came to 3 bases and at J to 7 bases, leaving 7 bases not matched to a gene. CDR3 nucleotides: TGCAGCGTTGATCCCCTAGCGGGAGACAATACGCAGTATTTT. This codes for CSVDPLAGDNTQYF.

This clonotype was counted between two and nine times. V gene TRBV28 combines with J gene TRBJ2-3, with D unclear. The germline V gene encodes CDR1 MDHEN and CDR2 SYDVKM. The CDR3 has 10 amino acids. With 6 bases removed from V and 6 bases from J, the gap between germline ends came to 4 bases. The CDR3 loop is CASRSDTQYF. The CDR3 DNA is TGTGCCAGCAGGAGTGATACGCAGTATTTT.

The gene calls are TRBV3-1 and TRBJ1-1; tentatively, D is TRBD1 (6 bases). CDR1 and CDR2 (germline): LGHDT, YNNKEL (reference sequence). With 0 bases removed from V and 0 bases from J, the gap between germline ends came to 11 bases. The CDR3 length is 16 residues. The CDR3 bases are TGTGCCAGCAGCCAAGATGACAGGAGGATGAACACTGAAGCTTTCTTT. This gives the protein CASSQDDRRMNTEAFF.

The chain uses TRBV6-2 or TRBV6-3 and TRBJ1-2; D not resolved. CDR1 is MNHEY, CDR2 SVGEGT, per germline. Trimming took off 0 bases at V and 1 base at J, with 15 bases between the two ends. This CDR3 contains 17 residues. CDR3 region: CASSYSRAGSRNYGYTF. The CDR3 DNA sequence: TGTGCCAGCAGTTACTCGAGGGCCGGGAGTCGTAACTATGGCTACACCTTC.

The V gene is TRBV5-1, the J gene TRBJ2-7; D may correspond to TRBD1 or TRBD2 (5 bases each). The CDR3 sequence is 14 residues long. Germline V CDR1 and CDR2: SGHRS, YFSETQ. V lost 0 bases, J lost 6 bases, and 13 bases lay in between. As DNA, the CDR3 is TGCGCCAGCAGCTTGGCGGGACCTGGCGGCGAGCAGTACTTC. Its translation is CASSLAGPGGEQYF.

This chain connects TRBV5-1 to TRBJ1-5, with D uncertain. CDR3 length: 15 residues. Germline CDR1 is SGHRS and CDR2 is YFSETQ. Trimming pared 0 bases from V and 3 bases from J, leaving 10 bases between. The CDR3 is CASSLEAGLNQPQHF. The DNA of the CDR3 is TGCGCCAGCAGCTTGGAAGCAGGCCTCAATCAGCCCCAGCATTTT.

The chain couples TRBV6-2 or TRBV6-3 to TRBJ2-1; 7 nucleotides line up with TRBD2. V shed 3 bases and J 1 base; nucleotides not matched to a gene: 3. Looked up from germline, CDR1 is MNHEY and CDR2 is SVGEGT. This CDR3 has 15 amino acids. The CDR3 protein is CASSYTGGSYNEQFF. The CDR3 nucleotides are TGTGCCAGCAGTTATACGGGAGGTTCCTACAATGAGCAGTTCTTC.

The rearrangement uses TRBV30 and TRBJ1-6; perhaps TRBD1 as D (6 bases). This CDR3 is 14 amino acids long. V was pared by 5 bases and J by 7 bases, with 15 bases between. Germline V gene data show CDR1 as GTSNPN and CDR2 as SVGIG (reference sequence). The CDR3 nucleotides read TGTGCCTGGGATAGTGGACAGAACAATTCACCCCTCCACTTT. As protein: CAWDSGQNNSPLHF.

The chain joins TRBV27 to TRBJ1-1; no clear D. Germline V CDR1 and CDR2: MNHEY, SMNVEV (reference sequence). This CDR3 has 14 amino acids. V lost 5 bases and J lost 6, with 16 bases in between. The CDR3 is CASSPNPYSSEAFF. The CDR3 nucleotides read TGTGCCAGCAGTCCCAACCCCTACTCGTCTGAAGCTTTCTTT.